This T cell receptor beta chain was retrieved from a study of beta chain features in type 1 diabetes. Findings and limits, study-wide: Within patients, naive, central memory and Treg TCRB repertoires seemed more similar than within healthy donors.

Expressed TCRB transcripts were sequenced, since all the RNA that had been isolated was reverse transcribed. The study sequenced naive, central memory and regulatory T cell samples to an average of roughly 3.4 million reads. Generated by immunoSEQ multiplex PCR, the TCRdb table keeps only in-frame clones and is missing some. The sample lists some 900,000 clones; roughly 16% were seen once. Remarks on this clone: Its antigen remains unknown.

The sequence was obtained from a woman between 18 and 30 years old in good health. Sequenced: naive CD4+ T cells from blood.

The chain's CDR3 is CASSQDGVSSTDTQYF. For the CDR3, the DNA is TGTGCCAGCAGCCAAGACGGGGTTTCTAGCACAGATACGCAGTATTTT. The J gene is TRBJ2-3, the V gene TRBV4-2, with D possibly TRBD2 on 5 matching bases. The ends were cut back, 0 bases at V and 0 bases at J, with 10 bases in the middle. The CDR3 spans 16 residues. Looked up from germline, CDR1 is LGHNA and CDR2 is YNFKEQ.